A selection of T cell receptor beta chains follows, all from one sample in a study of CXCR3-negative and CXCR3-positive naive CD8 T cells. TCRdb re-analyzed the 5' RACE reads; it lists each CDR3 protein once, without DNA. Recorded here are about 58,000 distinct CDR3 sequences; the top ten clones represent around 0.45%. Sequenced material: naive CXCR3- CD8+ T cells from blood. These receptors all come from a human donor in good health. Some clones in this sample may be carry-over from other donors' samples. CDR3s include the opening cysteine and the closing phenylalanine or tryptophan. Each record gives: J gene, V gene, CDR3 protein.

j_gene: TRBJ2-1
v_gene: TRBV7-9
CDR3aa: CASSGGEGGKIGLALYNEQFF

j_gene: TRBJ1-1
v_gene: TRBV4-3
CDR3aa: CASSQDPVTRNTEAFF

j_gene: TRBJ2-7
v_gene: TRBV7-9
CDR3aa: CASSFGSGTYEQYF

j_gene: TRBJ2-7
v_gene: TRBV27
CDR3aa: CASSLSWGSPAYEQYF

j_gene: TRBJ2-1
v_gene: TRBV28
CDR3aa: CASSPRGVRFNEQFF

j_gene: TRBJ2-7
v_gene: TRBV7-2
CDR3aa: CASSLGRRSYEQYF

j_gene: TRBJ2-7
v_gene: TRBV7-9
CDR3aa: CASSLPTTYEQYF

j_gene: TRBJ2-3
v_gene: TRBV12-3/TRBV12-4
CDR3aa: CASSSLAGGPGDTQYF

j_gene: TRBJ2-7
v_gene: TRBV27
CDR3aa: CASSLGIPHEQYF

j_gene: TRBJ2-2
v_gene: TRBV7-9
CDR3aa: CASSLGTGGSAGELFF

j_gene: TRBJ2-1
v_gene: TRBV12-3/TRBV12-4
CDR3aa: CASSSPGQQYNEQFF

j_gene: TRBJ2-7
v_gene: TRBV2
CDR3aa: CASSRAEIRREQYF

j_gene: TRBJ1-1
v_gene: TRBV29-1
CDR3aa: CSVDWTGASVNTEAFF

j_gene: TRBJ2-6
v_gene: TRBV4-3
CDR3aa: CASSRGGDSGANVLTF

j_gene: TRBJ2-3
v_gene: TRBV10-3
CDR3aa: CAISESAPDTQYF

j_gene: TRBJ2-5
v_gene: TRBV7-6
CDR3aa: CASSPAGGQETQCF

j_gene: TRBJ1-5
v_gene: TRBV7-2
CDR3aa: CASTSTGLNQPQHF